This T cell receptor (beta chain) was recovered during a study of T cells after yellow fever vaccination (dated by TCRdb to between 2018 and 2021). About the investigation overall: Libraries from fractions with low cell numbers were prepared with the SMART-Seq v4 Ultra Low Input RNA kit. To follow T-cell clones before and after both primary and booster YFV17D yellow fever vaccination, bulk TCR alpha and beta repertoires underwent longitudinal sequencing. Bulk PBMC replicates and cell subsets were isolated from blood drawn at multiple timepoints before and after both primary and secondary immunization. Two healthy male donors, one aged 18 to 29 and one aged 30 to 40 years, made up the cohort. Here is what the overall study found, with its caveats: Computational filtering was required because FACS-sorted repertoires could contain abundant contaminating clonotypes from the bulk population. A small share of clonotypes was detected in both CD4 and CD8 compartments, with the overlap likely arising from convergent recombination. Because the study included only a couple of donors, the extent to which the findings can be generalized is limited. After the booster, most of the clones that had expanded following primary vaccination were detected again (96% of CD4 and around 88% of CD8), which suggests that memory was broadly maintained. Compared with the primary T-cell response, the secondary T-cell response was faster but weaker, reaching its peak on day 5 rather than on day 15.

Read against the paper, the sample's treatment or condition label means: live attenuated yellow fever vaccine strain. Two biological replicates of bulk PBMCs were collected at each blood-draw timepoint. PBMCs were isolated from peripheral blood using a standard Ficoll-Paque protocol. RNA was extracted with TriZol from bulk PBMCs, CD4 and CD8 fractions, and dextramer-positive and dextramer-negative fractions. The CDR3 holds 14 amino acids from the cysteine to the phenylalanine. Only the CDR3 DNA stays, 42 bases, in frame from base 1. Germline trimming: 6 bases from V, 2 bases from J; junction bases outside gene matches: 4. The germline V gene (reference sequence) specifies DFQATT as CDR1 and SNEGSKA as CDR2. Points on this clonotype: Its binding antigen is unknown. No base quality information exists; no much larger clone differs at one position.

Synthesis of TCR cDNA relied on 5'RACE template switching, a step that introduced a universal primer site along with unique molecular identifiers. Priming of cDNA synthesis was performed from both the TCR alpha and TCR beta constant segments. Libraries were amplified in two PCR steps, with sample barcodes and sequencing adapters added in the second step. Sequencing of libraries was performed on Illumina HiSeq 2500 (2x100 bp) or NovaSeq (2x150 bp). In the authors' own workflow: MIGEC was used to demultiplex reads and collapse the reads into UMI consensus sequences, and MiXCR was used for V(D)J alignment. Vaccine-responding clonotypes were defined with edgeR using replicate PBMC samples, requiring FDR below 0.01 and a log2 fold change above 5 up to day 15. Bulk clonotypes were assigned CD4 or CD8 identity according to which sequenced CD4 or CD8 repertoire held them at higher abundance. The public reads were reprocessed in TCRdb via fastp at Q25 and MiXCR, keeping in-frame beta chains. Records with the same CDR3 protein are collapsed into one entry carrying the most frequent genes and DNA. TCRdb, not the original authors, processed these V and J calls. The sample contains about 330,000 distinct CDR3 sequences, around 7% of them found a single time. The ten largest clones capture around 17% of the sample.

The material was PBMCs, obtained more than 35 days after the first yellow fever vaccination. This receptor chain uses TRBV20-1 and TRBJ2-1; 10 nucleotides in the junction match TRBD2. This TCR came from a man younger than 30 who received the YFV17D yellow fever vaccine. The CDR3 has the sequence CSALSGGAYNEQFF. The nucleotide sequence is TGCAGTGCCCTGAGCGGGGGGGCCTACAATGAGCAGTTCTTC.